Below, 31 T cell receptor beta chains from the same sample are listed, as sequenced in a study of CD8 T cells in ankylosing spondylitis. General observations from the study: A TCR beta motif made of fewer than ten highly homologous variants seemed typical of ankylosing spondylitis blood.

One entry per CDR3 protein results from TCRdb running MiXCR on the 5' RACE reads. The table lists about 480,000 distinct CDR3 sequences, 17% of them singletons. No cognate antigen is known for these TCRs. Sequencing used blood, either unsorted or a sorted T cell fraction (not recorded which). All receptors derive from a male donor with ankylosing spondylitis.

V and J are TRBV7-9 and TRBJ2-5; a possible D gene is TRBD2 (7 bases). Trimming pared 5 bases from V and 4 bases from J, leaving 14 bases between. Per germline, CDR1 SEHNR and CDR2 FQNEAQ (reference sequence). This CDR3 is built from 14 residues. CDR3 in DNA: TGTGCCAGCAGCCCGGGTGCGGGGGCAGAGACCCAGTACTTC. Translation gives CASSPGAGAETQYF.

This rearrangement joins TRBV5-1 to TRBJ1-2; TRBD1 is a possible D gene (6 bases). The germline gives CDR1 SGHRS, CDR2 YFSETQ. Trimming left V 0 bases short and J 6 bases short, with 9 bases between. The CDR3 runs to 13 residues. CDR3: CASSLARGDGYTF. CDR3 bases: TGCGCCAGCAGCTTGGCCAGGGGCGATGGCTACACCTTC. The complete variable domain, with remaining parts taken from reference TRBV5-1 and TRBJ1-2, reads KAGVTQTPRYLIKTRGQQVTLSCSPISGHRSVSWYQQTPGQGLQFLFEYFSETQRNKGNFPGRFSGRQFSNSRSEMNVSTLELGDSALYLCASSLARGDGYTFGSGTRLTVV.

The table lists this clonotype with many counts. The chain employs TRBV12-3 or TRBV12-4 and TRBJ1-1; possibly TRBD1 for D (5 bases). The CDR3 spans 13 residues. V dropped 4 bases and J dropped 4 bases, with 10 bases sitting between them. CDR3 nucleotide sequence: TGTGCCAGCAGTTCTCGGGGGGGCACTGAAGCTTTCTTT. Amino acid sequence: CASSSRGGTEAFF.

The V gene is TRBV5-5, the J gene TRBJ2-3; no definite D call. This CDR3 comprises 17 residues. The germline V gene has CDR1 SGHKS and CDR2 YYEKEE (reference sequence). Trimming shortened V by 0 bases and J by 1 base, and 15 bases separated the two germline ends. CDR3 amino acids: CASSLVVSDPRTDTQYF. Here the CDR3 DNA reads TGTGCCAGCAGCTTGGTTGTATCGGACCCACGCACAGATACGCAGTATTTT. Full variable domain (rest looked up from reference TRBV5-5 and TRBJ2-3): DAGVTQSPTHLIKTRGQQVTLRCSPISGHKSVSWYQQVLGQGPQFIFQYYEKEERGRGNFPDRFSARQFPNYSSELNVNALLLGDSALYLCASSLVVSDPRTDTQYFGPGTRLTVL.

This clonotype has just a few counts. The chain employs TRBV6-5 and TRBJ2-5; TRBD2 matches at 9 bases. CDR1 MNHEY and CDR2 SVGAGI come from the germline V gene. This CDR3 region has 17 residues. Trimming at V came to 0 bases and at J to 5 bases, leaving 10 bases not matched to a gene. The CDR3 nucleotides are TGTGCCAGCAGTTACTCGATTCTAGCGGGAACGATGGAGACCCAGTACTTC. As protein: CASSYSILAGTMETQYF.

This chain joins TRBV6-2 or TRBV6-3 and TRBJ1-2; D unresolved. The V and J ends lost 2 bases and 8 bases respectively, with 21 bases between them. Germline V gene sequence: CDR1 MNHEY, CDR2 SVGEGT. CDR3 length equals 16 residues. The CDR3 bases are TGTGCCAGCAGTTACCCAGCCAGCTTCCCGGCGCGGGGCTACACCTTC. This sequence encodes CASSYPASFPARGYTF.

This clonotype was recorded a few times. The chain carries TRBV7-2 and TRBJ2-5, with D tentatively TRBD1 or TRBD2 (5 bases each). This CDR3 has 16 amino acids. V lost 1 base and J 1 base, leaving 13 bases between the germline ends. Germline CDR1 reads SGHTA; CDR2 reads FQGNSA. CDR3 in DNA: TGTGCCAGCAGCTTAGGGATTGGTGGGGGCCAAGAGACCCAGTACTTC. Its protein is CASSLGIGGGQETQYF.

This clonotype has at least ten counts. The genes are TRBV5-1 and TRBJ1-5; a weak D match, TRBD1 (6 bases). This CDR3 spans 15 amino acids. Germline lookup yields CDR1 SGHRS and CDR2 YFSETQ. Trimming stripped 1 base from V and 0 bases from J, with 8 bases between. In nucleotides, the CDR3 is TGCGCCAGCAGCTTGCCAGGGGATAGCAATCAGCCCCAGCATTTT. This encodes CASSLPGDSNQPQHF.

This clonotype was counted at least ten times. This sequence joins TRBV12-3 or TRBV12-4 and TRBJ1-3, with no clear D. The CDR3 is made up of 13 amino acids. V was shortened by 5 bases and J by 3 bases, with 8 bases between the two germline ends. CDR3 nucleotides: TGTGCCAGCAGTCCCGGACGTGGAAACACCATATATTTT. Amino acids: CASSPGRGNTIYF.

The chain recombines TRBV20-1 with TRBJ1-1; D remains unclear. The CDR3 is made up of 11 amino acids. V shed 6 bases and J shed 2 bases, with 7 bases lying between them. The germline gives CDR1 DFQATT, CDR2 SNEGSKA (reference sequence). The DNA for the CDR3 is TGCAGTGCGGGGAACAACACTGAAGCTTTCTTT. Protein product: CSAGNNTEAFF.

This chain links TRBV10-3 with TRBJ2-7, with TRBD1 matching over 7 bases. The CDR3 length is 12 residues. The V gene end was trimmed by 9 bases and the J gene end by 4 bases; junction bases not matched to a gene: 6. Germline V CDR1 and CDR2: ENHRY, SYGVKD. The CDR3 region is CAIRTGGYEQYF. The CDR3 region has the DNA TGTGCCATTAGGACAGGCGGTTACGAGCAGTACTTC.

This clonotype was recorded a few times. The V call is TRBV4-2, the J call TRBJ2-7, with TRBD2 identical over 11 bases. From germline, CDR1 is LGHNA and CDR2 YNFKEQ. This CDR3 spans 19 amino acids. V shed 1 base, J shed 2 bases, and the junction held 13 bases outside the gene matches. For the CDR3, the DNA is TGTGCCAGCAGCCAAGTCCCGGGACTAGCGGTCACGCCCGCCTACGAGCAGTACTTC. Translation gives CASSQVPGLAVTPAYEQYF.

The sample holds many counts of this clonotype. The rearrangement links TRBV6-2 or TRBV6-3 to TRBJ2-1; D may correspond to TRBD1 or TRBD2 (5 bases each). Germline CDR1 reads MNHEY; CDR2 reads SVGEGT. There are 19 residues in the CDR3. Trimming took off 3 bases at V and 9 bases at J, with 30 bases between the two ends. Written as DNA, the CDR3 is TGTGCCAGCAGTTATTCCACATCACTGACGGTCCTCAGTGGGGGTGAGCAGTTCTTC. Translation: CASSYSTSLTVLSGGEQFF.

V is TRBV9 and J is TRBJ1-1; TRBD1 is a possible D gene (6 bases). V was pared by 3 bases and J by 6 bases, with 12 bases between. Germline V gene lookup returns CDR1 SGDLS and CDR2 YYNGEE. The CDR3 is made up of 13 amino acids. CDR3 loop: CASSEGGNAEAFF. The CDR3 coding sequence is TGTGCCAGCAGCGAGGGGGGTAACGCTGAAGCTTTCTTT. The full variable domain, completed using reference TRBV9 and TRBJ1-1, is DSGVTQTPKHLITATGQRVTLRCSPRSGDLSVYWYQQSLDQGLQFLIQYYNGEERAKGNILERFSAQQFPDLHSELNLSSLELGDSALYFCASSEGGNAEAFFGQGTRLTVV.

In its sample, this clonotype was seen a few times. Here the CDR3 reads CASSSGQGGRGYTF. CDR3 bases: TGCGCCAGCAGCTCCGGACAGGGCGGTCGGGGCTACACCTTC. The chain combines TRBV5-1 with TRBJ1-2, with 8 bases that match TRBD1. CDR1 is SGHRS and CDR2 is YFSETQ in the germline V gene. After removal of 3 bases from V and 8 bases from J, the junction contained 9 bases not matched to a gene. CDR3 length: 14 amino acids.

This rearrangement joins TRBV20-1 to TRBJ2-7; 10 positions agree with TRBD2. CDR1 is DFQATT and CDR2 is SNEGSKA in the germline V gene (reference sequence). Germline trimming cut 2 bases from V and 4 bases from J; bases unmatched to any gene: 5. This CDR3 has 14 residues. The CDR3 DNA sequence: TGCAGTGCTAGACGGTCTAGCGGGGGTTACGAGCAGTACTTC. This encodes CSARRSSGGYEQYF.

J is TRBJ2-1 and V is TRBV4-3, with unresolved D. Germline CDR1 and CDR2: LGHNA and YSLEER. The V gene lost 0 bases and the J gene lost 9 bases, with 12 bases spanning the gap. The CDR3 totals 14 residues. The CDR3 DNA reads TGCGCCAGCAGCCAAGAATGGGTAGGCGGTGAGCAGTTCTTC. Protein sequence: CASSQEWVGGEQFF.

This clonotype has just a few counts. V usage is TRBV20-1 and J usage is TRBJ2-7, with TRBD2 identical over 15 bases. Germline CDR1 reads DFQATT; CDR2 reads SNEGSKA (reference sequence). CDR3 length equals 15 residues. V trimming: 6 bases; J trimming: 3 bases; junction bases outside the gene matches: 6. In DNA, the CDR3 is TGCAGTGCCCAAGGGACTAGCGGGAGGATCTACGAGCAGTACTTC. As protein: CSAQGTSGRIYEQYF.

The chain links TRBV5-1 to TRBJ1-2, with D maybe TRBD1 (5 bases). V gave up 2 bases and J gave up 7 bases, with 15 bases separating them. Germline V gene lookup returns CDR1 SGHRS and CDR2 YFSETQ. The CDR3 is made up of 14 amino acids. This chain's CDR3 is CASSFSQGVRGYTF. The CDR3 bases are TGCGCCAGCAGCTTTAGCCAGGGAGTACGTGGCTACACCTTC.

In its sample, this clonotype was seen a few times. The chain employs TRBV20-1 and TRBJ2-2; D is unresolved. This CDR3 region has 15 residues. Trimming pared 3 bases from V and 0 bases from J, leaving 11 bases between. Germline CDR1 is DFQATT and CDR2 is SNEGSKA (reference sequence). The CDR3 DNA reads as TGCAGTGCTAGGTTTCAGAACGCGAACACCGGGGAGCTGTTTTTT. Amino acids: CSARFQNANTGELFF.

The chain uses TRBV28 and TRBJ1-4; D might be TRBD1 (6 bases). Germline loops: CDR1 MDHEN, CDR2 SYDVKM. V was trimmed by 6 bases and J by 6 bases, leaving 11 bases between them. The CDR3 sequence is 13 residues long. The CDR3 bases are TGTGCCAGCAGACCGGGGGGCCATGAAAAACTGTTTTTT. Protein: CASRPGGHEKLFF. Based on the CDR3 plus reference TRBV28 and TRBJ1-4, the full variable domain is DVKVTQSSRYLVKRTGEKVFLECVQDMDHENMFWYRQDPGLGLRLIYFSYDVKMKEKGDIPEGYSVSREKKERFSLILESASTNQTSMYLCASRPGGHEKLFFGSGTQLSVL.

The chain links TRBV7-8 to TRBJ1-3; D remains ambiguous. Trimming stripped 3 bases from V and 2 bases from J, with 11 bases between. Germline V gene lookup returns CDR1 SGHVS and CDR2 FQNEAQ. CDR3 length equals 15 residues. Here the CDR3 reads CASSLKDFTGNTIYF. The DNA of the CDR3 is TGTGCCAGCAGCTTGAAGGACTTCACTGGAAACACCATATATTTT.

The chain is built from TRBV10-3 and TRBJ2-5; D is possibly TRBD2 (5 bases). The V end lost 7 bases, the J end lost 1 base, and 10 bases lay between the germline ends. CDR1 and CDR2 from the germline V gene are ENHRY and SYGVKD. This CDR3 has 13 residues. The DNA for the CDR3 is TGTGCCATCATGCGGGCCCTCCAAGAGACCCAGTACTTC. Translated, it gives CAIMRALQETQYF.

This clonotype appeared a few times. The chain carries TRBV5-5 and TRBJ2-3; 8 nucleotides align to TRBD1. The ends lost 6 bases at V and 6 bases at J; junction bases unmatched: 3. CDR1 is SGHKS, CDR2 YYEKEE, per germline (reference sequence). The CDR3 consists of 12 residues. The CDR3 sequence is CASTRDRDTQYF. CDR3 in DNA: TGTGCCAGCACACGGGACAGGGATACGCAGTATTTT. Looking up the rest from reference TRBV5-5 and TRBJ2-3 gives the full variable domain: DAGVTQSPTHLIKTRGQQVTLRCSPISGHKSVSWYQQVLGQGPQFIFQYYEKEERGRGNFPDRFSARQFPNYSSELNVNALLLGDSALYLCASTRDRDTQYFGPGTRLTVL.

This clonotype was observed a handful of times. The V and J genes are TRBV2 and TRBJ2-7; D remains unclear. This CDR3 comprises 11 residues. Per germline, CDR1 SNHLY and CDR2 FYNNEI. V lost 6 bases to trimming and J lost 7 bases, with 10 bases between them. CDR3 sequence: CASSPFWEQYF. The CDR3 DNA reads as TGTGCCAGCAGCCCTTTTTGGGAGCAGTACTTC. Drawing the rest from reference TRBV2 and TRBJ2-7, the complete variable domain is EPEVTQTPSHQVTQMGQEVILRCVPISNHLYFYWYRQILGQKVEFLVSFYNNEISEKSEIFDDQFSVERPDGSNFTLKIRSTKLEDSAMYFCASSPFWEQYFGPGTRLTVT.

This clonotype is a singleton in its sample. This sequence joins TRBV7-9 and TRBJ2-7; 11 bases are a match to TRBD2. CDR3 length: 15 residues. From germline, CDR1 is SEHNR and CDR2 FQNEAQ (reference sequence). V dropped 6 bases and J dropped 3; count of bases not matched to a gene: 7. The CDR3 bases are TGTGCCAGCAGTGTTACCGGGACTAGCGGCTACGAGCAGTACTTC. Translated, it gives CASSVTGTSGYEQYF.

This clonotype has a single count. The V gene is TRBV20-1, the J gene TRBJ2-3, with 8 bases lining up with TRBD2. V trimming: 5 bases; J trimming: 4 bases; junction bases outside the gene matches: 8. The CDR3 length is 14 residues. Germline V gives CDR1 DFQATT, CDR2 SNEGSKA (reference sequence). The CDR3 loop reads CSAQPGLDPDTQYF. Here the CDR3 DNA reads TGCAGTGCTCAACCGGGACTAGACCCAGATACGCAGTATTTT.

CDR3 residues: CASSTPGQGIFTDTQYF. Written as DNA, the CDR3 is TGTGCCAGCAGCACACCGGGACAGGGGATCTTCACAGATACGCAGTATTTT. The chain employs TRBV5-6 and TRBJ2-3; 10 bases match TRBD1. The CDR3 has 17 amino acids. V dropped 4 bases and J dropped 2; count of bases not matched to a gene: 10. Germline values: CDR1 SGHDT, CDR2 YYEEEE.

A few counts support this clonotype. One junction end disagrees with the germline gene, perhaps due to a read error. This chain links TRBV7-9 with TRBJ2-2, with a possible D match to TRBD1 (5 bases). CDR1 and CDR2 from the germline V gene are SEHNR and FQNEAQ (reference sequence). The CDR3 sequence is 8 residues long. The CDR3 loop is CASSKDTF. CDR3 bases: TGTGCCAGCAGCAAGGACACTTTT.

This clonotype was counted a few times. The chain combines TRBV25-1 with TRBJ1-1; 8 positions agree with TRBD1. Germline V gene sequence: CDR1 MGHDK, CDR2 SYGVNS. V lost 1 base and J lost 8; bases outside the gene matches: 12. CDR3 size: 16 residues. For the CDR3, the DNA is TGTGCCAGCAGTGAATTTAGGACAGGGCTAGAAGTAGAAGCTTTCTTT. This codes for CASSEFRTGLEVEAFF.

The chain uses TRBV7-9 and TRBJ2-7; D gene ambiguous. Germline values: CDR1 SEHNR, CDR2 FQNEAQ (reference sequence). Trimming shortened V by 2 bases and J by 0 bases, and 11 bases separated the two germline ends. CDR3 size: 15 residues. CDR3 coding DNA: TGTGCCAGCAGCTTAAAGTCCGCGGCCTCCTACGAGCAGTACTTC. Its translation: CASSLKSAASYEQYF.